The present T cell receptor (beta chain) was sequenced within a study of T-cell memory formation after mild COVID-19. TCRdb redid the calling of the 5' RACE reads with MiXCR, one entry per CDR3 protein. The sample has approximately 60,000 distinct CDR3 sequences; 9.5% are singletons. The CDR3 length is 14 residues. Per germline, CDR1 LGHDT and CDR2 YNNKEL (reference sequence). Trimming left V 4 bases short and J 3 bases short, with 12 bases between. Study-wide results and caveats: Mainly in CM and EM were contracting CD4+ clones; CD8+ were in EMRA. The pre-infection memory compartment contained some responding clones, suggesting cross-reactive memory joined. Unconfirmed was the SARS-CoV-2 specificity of second-wave clones that peaked on day 37.

The table lists this clonotype with a count of one. Its target is unknown. The specimen sequenced was PBMCs or a T cell subset sorted from them (not recorded which). The clonotype comes from a man aged 18-30 years who had mild COVID-19 (a few samples of this study predate the infection). Cell type and time point are not known. V and J are TRBV3-1 and TRBJ2-5; a weak D match, TRBD2 (5 bases). CDR3 DNA sequence: TGTGCCAGCAGCCCTTCGGGAATCAAAGAGACCCAGTACTTC. Translated, it gives CASSPSGIKETQYF.